This is a list of T cell receptor beta chains from one sample in a study of OX40 agonist ivuxolimab in advanced cancers. Generated by immunoSEQ multiplex PCR, the TCRdb table keeps only in-frame clones and is missing some. The sample includes about 61,000 clones, approximately 77% seen only once; the top ten take under 0.6%. The sample was CD4+ or CD8+ T cells sorted from blood, taken in a trial of the OX40 agonist ivuxolimab. The source of these receptors is an adult with an advanced solid tumor such as melanoma, head and neck, liver or kidney cancer. Both conserved end residues are part of each CDR3. D genes are given only for firm matches. A row's size may be missing; if present it is once, few, many or a size class.

v_call	d_call	clone_size	j_call	cdr3_nt	cdr3_aa
TRBV30	NA	NA	TRBJ2-3	TGTGCCTGGAGTTCGGGACTCCGTGAATCAGATACGCAGTATTTT	CAWSSGLRESDTQYF
TRBV7-9	NA	NA	TRBJ1-2	TGTGCCAGCAGCTTCTCCAACTATGGCTACACCTTC	CASSFSNYGYTF
TRBV29-1	TRBD1	few	TRBJ1-2	TGCAGCGTAGGAACAGGGGACTATGGCTACACCTTC	CSVGTGDYGYTF
TRBV2	NA	NA	TRBJ2-5	TGTGCCAGCCGATTCTTAGCGGCCGGTGAGGAGACCCAGTACTTC	CASRFLAAGEETQYF
TRBV7-7	TRBD2	once	TRBJ2-5	TGTGCCAGCAGCTTACGGTGGGACTATCAAGAGACCCAGTACTTC	CASSLRWDYQETQYF
TRBV27	TRBD2	NA	TRBJ2-5	TGTGCCAGCAGTTTACAGTCTAGCGGGAGGTCAGAGACCCAGTACTTC	CASSLQSSGRSETQYF
TRBV21-1	NA	NA	TRBJ1-2	TGTGCCAGCAGCATTCGACAGGGGTTGACTAACTATGGCTACACCTTC	CASSIRQGLTNYGYTF
TRBV4-1	NA	NA	TRBJ2-1	TGCGCCAGCAGCCGGGAACTAGTATCCTACAATGAGCAGTTCTTC	CASSRELVSYNEQFF
TRBV7-8	NA	NA	TRBJ1-5	TGTGCCAGCAGCTTAGCGAGATTGTGGCAGGTCAATCAGCCCCAGCATTTT	CASSLARLWQVNQPQHF
TRBV2	TRBD2	NA	TRBJ2-1	TGTGCCAGCAGTAAGACTAGCGGGGCCTGGGACAATGAGCAGTTCTTC	CASSKTSGAWDNEQFF
TRBV2	TRBD2	NA	TRBJ2-1	TGTGCCAGCAACTTACTAGCGGATTACAATGAGCAGTTCTTC	CASNLLADYNEQFF
TRBV19	TRBD1	NA	TRBJ2-1	TGTGCCAGTAGTCTCCGGGACAGGGGTTTCGATGAGCAGTTCTTC	CASSLRDRGFDEQFF
TRBV6-1	TRBD1	NA	TRBJ1-5	TGTGCCAGCAACTACGACAGGGTTCAGCCCCAGCATTTT	CASNYDRVQPQHF
TRBV5-4	TRBD2	NA	TRBJ2-3	TGTGCCAGCACCCTGACTAGCGGAAGCACAGATACGCAGTATTTT	CASTLTSGSTDTQYF
TRBV9	NA	NA	TRBJ1-2	TGTGCCAGCAGCGTAGTACCACAATACTATGGCTACACCTTC	CASSVVPQYYGYTF
TRBV2	NA	NA	TRBJ2-7	TGTGCCAGCAGTATCCGGAGACACCGCAGCTCCTACGAGCAGTACTTC	CASSIRRHRSSYEQYF
TRBV5-1	NA	NA	TRBJ2-3	TGCGCCAGCAGCTTGGACGGGCTGGACACAGATACGCAGTATTTT	CASSLDGLDTDTQYF
TRBV30	NA	NA	TRBJ1-1	TGTGCCTGGAGTTGGGACACTGAAGCTTTCTTT	CAWSWDTEAFF
TRBV19	NA	NA	TRBJ2-7	TGTGCCAGTAGTCAACCCCCCAGGGTCTCCTACGAGCAGTACTTC	CASSQPPRVSYEQYF
TRBV5-1	NA	NA	TRBJ2-5	TGCGCCAGCAGCTTGGTCCGGTTCCAAGAGACCCAGTACTTC	CASSLVRFQETQYF
TRBV10-3	NA	NA	TRBJ2-5	TGTGCCATCAGGCCGGACTCGGCGGGCAAACAAGAGACCCAGTACTTC	CAIRPDSAGKQETQYF
TRBV7-9	NA	NA	TRBJ2-7	TGTGCCAGCAGCGCGGACTTCTACGAGCAGTACTTC	CASSADFYEQYF
TRBV6-1	NA	NA	TRBJ1-3	TGTGCCAGCAGTGCCAGAAGCAGGGAAGGAGTGGGTCCTGGAAACACCATATATTTT	CASSARSREGVGPGNTIYF
TRBV20-1	NA	NA	TRBJ2-1	TGCAGTGCTAGAGGTGGCGTTGAGCAGTTCTTC	CSARGGVEQFF
TRBV5-5	NA	NA	TRBJ2-3	TGTGCCAGCAGCGCGGACGGATCTAGCACAGATACGCAGTATTTT	CASSADGSSTDTQYF
TRBV5-1	TRBD1	NA	TRBJ2-7	TGCGCCAGCAGGGGACAGCCGCTTATCTCCTACGAGCAGTACTTC	CASRGQPLISYEQYF
TRBV6-6	NA	NA	TRBJ1-5	TGTGCCAGCAGTTACGATGGGAATCAGCCCCAGCATTTT	CASSYDGNQPQHF
TRBV19	NA	NA	TRBJ2-5	TGTGCCAGTAGTATAGCCCACCATGGGCAGGAGACCCAGTACTTC	CASSIAHHGQETQYF
TRBV10-3	NA	once	TRBJ2-3	TGTGCCATCAGTGAAGGCGGGAACACAGATACGCAGTATTTT	CAISEGGNTDTQYF
TRBV27	NA	NA	TRBJ2-7	TGTGCCAGCTACCGATCATTAGCTCGGGAGTCGTACGAGCAGTACTTC	CASYRSLARESYEQYF
TRBV27	NA	NA	TRBJ2-7	TGTGCCAGCAGTCGTATTATCCGTTCGGGGTCCGAGCAGTACTTC	CASSRIIRSGSEQYF
TRBV11-2	TRBD1	NA	TRBJ1-2	TGTGCCAGCAGCACCGGACAGGGCAAGCTCAATGGCTACACCTTC	CASSTGQGKLNGYTF
TRBV11-3	NA	NA	TRBJ2-1	TGTGCCAGCAGCTTAGTAGGGAACTCTGGTAATGAGCAGTTCTTC	CASSLVGNSGNEQFF
TRBV9	TRBD2	NA	TRBJ2-2	TGTGCCAGCAGGGACCCAGCGGGAGAGGCCGGGGAGCTGTTTTTT	CASRDPAGEAGELFF
TRBV30	NA	NA	TRBJ2-7	TGTGCCTGGAGTGTACTGGGTAACGAGCAGTACTTC	CAWSVLGNEQYF
TRBV30	NA	NA	TRBJ2-3	TGTGCCTGGAGGGCCATAGACTTCCCCACAGATACGCAGTATTTT	CAWRAIDFPTDTQYF
TRBV7-9	NA	once	TRBJ2-5	TGTGCCAGCAGCTTAGGTGGTAGCGGAGAGACCCAGTACTTC	CASSLGGSGETQYF
TRBV11-3	TRBD2	NA	TRBJ2-3	TGTGCCAGCAGCTCCCCGGGGGGGAGCACAGATACGCAGTATTTT	CASSSPGGSTDTQYF
TRBV7-2	NA	once	TRBJ2-5	TGTGCCAGCAGCCCGACAAAGGGACAAGAGACCCAGTACTTC	CASSPTKGQETQYF
TRBV10-3	NA	few	TRBJ1-2	TGTGCCATCAGTGTAGAGGGGAACTATGGCTACACCTTC	CAISVEGNYGYTF
TRBV5-5	TRBD1	NA	TRBJ1-5	TGTGCCAGCAGCCCTATTACAGGGGAGGATCAGCCCCAGCATTTT	CASSPITGEDQPQHF